The source of this T cell receptor (beta chain) is a study of T cells in Graves' hyperthyroidism and ophthalmopathy (dated by TCRdb to about 2019). Regarding the complete study: Peripheral blood was sampled at the time of initial diagnosis, prior to any treatment. To identify distinguishing TCR V-J signatures, a discovery cohort of about 100 patients was used, comprising 43 with Graves' ophthalmopathy and approximately 57 with stable Graves' hyperthyroidism. Whether ophthalmopathy could be predicted prospectively was tested in an independent validation cohort made up of under 20 hyperthyroidism patients plus 17 patients who later progressed to ophthalmopathy. The 95 to 100 discovery patients were randomly divided into training and test sets at a 7:3 ratio. In roughly six Graves' hyperthyroidism patients, the study also compared T-cell repertoires from thyroid tissue with T-cell repertoires from blood. Once sampling was done, hyperthyroidism patients were given methimazole at a starting dose of 30 mg daily, whereas ophthalmopathy patients were given high-dose intravenous methylprednisolone. According to the paper, TCR Vbeta CDR3 sequencing was carried out on 120 to 150 peripheral blood samples, which came from fewer than 50 ophthalmopathy, around 74 hyperthyroidism and some 17 progressor patients.

About this clonotype: No cognate antigen has been identified for it. Nothing much larger sits one base from this clone, and base qualities are not available.

The TCR beta CDR3 regions were amplified from the RNA transcripts. For the first round of RT-PCR on the TCR CDR3, the HTBI primer set was used together with the Qiagen OneStep RT-PCR kit. A second multiplex PCR round built the libraries, followed by size selection and purification. Sequencing of the libraries was done on an Illumina HiSeq2000 using paired-end 100 bp reads. Per the source publication's procedure: SOAPnuke was used to process the raw data, removing reads that contained adapters or uncalled bases, had a mean Phred below 15, or lacked an exact match to the constant primer or identifier. High-quality paired reads were merged using COPE v1.2.5, and each unique nucleotide sequence was defined as a clonotype. MiTCR v1.1 was used to align the clonotypes against IMGT TRBV, TRBD and TRBJ reference segments. The analysis included only V-J combinations with a frequency above 0.0001, which together covered 98% to 99.2% of the repertoires. A TCS score was defined as the ratio of F50 (clonal expansion) to E x V (chaos), with BLOSUM62-based TCRdist applied between CDR3 peptides within each V-J. Welch's t-statistics and random forest reduced roughly 500 V-J features to about 12, which were used in a naive Bayes classifier (R e1071). Clones were called with MiXCR by TCRdb after fastp trimmed the public reads at Q25, and only in-frame beta chains were retained. Rows are combined by CDR3 protein, so each entry shows the most common genes and DNA. These V and J calls rely on TCRdb rather than the paper's analysis. Present in this sample are roughly 500,000 distinct CDR3 sequences, roughly 16% of which were seen just once. The ten top clones hold roughly 29% of the sample.

On the study overall, not on this receptor specifically: During validation, the model predicted progression to ophthalmopathy a median of roughly six months ahead of onset, with around 70% sensitivity and under 85% specificity. Most expanded thyroid clonotypes (frequency above 0.001) were also detected in blood, a finding suggesting that blood repertoires may reflect thyroid immune responses. No statistical method was used to fix the sample size in advance, and group allocation was not hidden from the investigators. A model built on a 13 V-J signature distinguished ophthalmopathy from stable hyperthyroidism, reaching 87.88% sensitivity and around 82% specificity in cross-validation and 80%/75% in testing.

The CDR3, cysteine through phenylalanine, is 14 amino acids long. The entry retains the CDR3 DNA only, 42 bases that are in frame from base 1. Here V drops 6 bases and J drops 6 bases, and the junction holds 7 bases not matched to any gene. CDR1 and CDR2 (DFQATT, SNEGSKA) derive from the germline V gene (reference sequence). Moderately to severely active disease, a Clinical Activity Score of at least 3, a NOSPECS grade of at least 4, and a duration under 3 months were present in ophthalmopathy patients. Any patient with an uncontrolled infection, another autoimmune disease, pregnancy or lactation was excluded. Diagnoses were established on the basis of clinical symptoms, serum thyroxine and TRAb, thyroid ultrasound, and orbital computed tomography. Ficoll-Paque density gradient centrifugation was used to isolate PBMCs from about 9 ml of fresh peripheral blood. Trizol reagent was used to extract total RNA, and RNA quality was then checked on an Agilent 2100 Bioanalyzer.

The rearrangement combines TRBV20-1 with TRBJ1-4, and TRBD1 matches 10 of the central bases. The clonotype originates from a woman aged 25 to 45 with Graves' ophthalmopathy. Sequenced: blood. The base sequence is TGCAGTGCCGGGGAAGGGACAGGGGATGAAAAACTGTTTTTT. This gives the protein CSAGEGTGDEKLFF.